The 3 T cell receptor beta chains below all came from one sample that was sequenced in a study of shared clonotypes between healthy human individuals. Sequencing used immunoSEQ multiplex PCR; TCRdb keeps in-frame clones, though not all of them. Of 1.4 million or so clones in the sample, approximately 98.5% were seen once. The sequencing input was naive CD4+ T cells sorted from blood. This sample's subset: CD45RA+ positively selected. The receptors derive from a man younger than 45 in good health.

The chain carries TRBV4-2 and TRBJ2-7; 8 nucleotides agree with TRBD2. The germline V gene has CDR1 LGHNA and CDR2 YNFKEQ. CDR3 length: 15 amino acids. J was trimmed by 6 bases and V by 1 base; bases with no gene match: 8. The CDR3 here is CASSQAGTRGLEQYF. The CDR3 DNA is TGTGCCAGCAGCCAAGCCGGGACTAGAGGACTCGAGCAGTACTTC.

The V and J genes are TRBV14 and TRBJ2-4; either TRBD1 or TRBD2 may supply D (5 bases each). The CDR3 is 22 amino acids. V shed 1 base and J shed 0 bases, with 28 bases lying between them. CDR1 is SGHDN, CDR2 FVKESK, per germline. The CDR3 loop reads CASSQVLVGPQGSERAKNIQYF. The CDR3 nucleotides are TGTGCCAGCAGCCAAGTTCTCGTGGGACCTCAAGGATCAGAACGAGCCAAAAACATTCAGTACTTC.

On this clone itself: This sample includes further DNA sequences coding for the same CDR3. The rearrangement joins TRBV18 to TRBJ1-3; D may be TRBD1 (5 bases). With 2 bases removed from V and 8 bases from J, the gap between germline ends came to 7 bases. Germline V gene lookup returns CDR1 KGHSH and CDR2 LQKENI. This CDR3 contains 12 residues. CDR3 protein: CASSPLGDTIYF. The DNA of the CDR3 is TGTGCCAGCTCACCATTGGGGGACACCATATATTTT. Full variable domain (remainder filled in from reference TRBV18 and TRBJ1-3): NAGVMQNPRHLVRRRGQEARLRCSPMKGHSHVYWYRQLPEEGLKFMVYLQKENIIDESGMPKERFSAEFPKEGPSILRIQQVVRGDSAAYFCASSPLGDTIYFGEGSWLTVV.